Here is one TCR beta chain with its context. Trimming pared 0 bases from V and 6 bases from J, leaving 8 bases between. From germline, CDR1 is LGHDT and CDR2 YNNKEL (reference sequence). The CDR3 consists of 13 residues. Study processing details: Nucleated cell number was recorded as an estimate derived from reference gene primer amplification. Here immunoSEQ multiplex PCR was the method, and the copy in TCRdb shows in-frame clones only, minus some. Clone size and V and J calls were adopted from that table, with D and trimming inferred from the DNA. Among a few hundred thousand clones, about 85% were seen once, and the ten largest hold around 3.4%. The data stem from a study of blood T cell repertoires in COVID-19. About the research overall: The origin of the acute and convalescent COVID-19 samples was the United States, Italy and Spain. In each case, the material was cDNA or gDNA derived from T cells, B-cell-depleted T cells, or PBMCs.

The chain combines TRBV3-1 (or the pseudogene TRBV3-2) with TRBJ1-2; no clear D gene. The sequence was collected from a woman between 18 and 30 years old with acute or convalescent COVID-19. Sequencing input: peripheral blood. The CDR3 DNA sequence: TGTGCCAGCAGCCAAGAGGAGGGAAATGGCTACACCTTC. This sequence encodes CASSQEEGNGYTF.